This T cell receptor (beta chain) was captured in a study of spatial heterogeneity in lung cancer (dated 2019 in TCRdb). General notes on the study: More beta-chain than alpha-chain transcripts were consistently detected, likely reflecting higher beta-chain transcript abundance. In the raw uncorrected reads, each unique combination of TCR and UMI appeared more than ten times on average. In non-small cell lung cancer, the study quantitatively compared TCR alpha and beta repertoires across several tumor regions, matched nontumor lung, and blood. The study linked features of the TCR repertoire to counts of nonsynonymous mutations, which were determined by whole-exome sequencing of tumor tissue. Both alpha and beta chains were TCR-sequenced in samples taken at surgery, namely 220 tumor regions, roughly 64 matched nontumor lung samples and some 53 PBMC samples. Findings and caveats that apply to the study as a whole: Ubiquitous expanded tumor TCRs were detected in blood more often at tumor resection than at routine follow-up. Confirming at a functional level the hypothesis that regional TCRs recognize regional mutations was considered to require additional single-cell paired TCR alpha and beta sequencing.

The germline V gene (reference sequence) yields PRHDT for CDR1 and FYEKMQ for CDR2. V is reduced by 1 base and J by 5 bases, leaving a spacing of 8 bases between them. CDR3 length: 13 amino acids, cysteine to phenylalanine. Only the CDR3 region is kept as DNA, spanning 39 bases read in frame from base 1. Library generation was performed with 5' RACE. TCRdb shows the sequencer as NextSeq 500. The TCR library protocol attached a unique molecular identifier to each TCR cDNA molecule to allow correction of PCR and sequencing errors. As for the authors' bioinformatics: Decombinator tools were used for TCR identification, UMI-based error correction and CDR3 extraction. Expanded TCRs were defined as those above a frequency of 2 per 1,000, corresponding to the top 1% of the tumor frequency distribution. Each repertoire was subsampled 100 times to 5,000 TCRs, after which Renyi diversity was computed with the R vegan package. To build CDR3 similarity networks, amino acid triplet string-kernel similarity was used, and CDR3s were connected when their pairwise similarity was above 0.82. In TCRdb, the public reads were trimmed at Q25 with fastp and aligned with MiXCR, with productive beta chains retained. Every entry covers one CDR3 protein and lists the most common genes and DNA from its rows. The V and J calls, along with clone size, are taken from TCRdb and not from the paper's own processing. Within this sample are 26,000 or so distinct CDR3 sequences, with about 13% of them counted one time only. The ten largest clones take up around 25% of the sample.

This specimen's time point label, per the study, means: sample taken at primary tumor resection. For TCR sequencing, whole RNA was extracted from tumor and nontumor lung tissue, or from cryopreserved PBMC samples, and no cell sorting was done. The donors were more than 60 patients from the lung TRACERx cohort who had early-stage, untreated non-small cell lung cancer. Patients were selected for TCR sequencing only if sufficient RNA was available from at least two tumor regions. This clonotype was seen ten or more times. Its target antigen remains unknown. No base-level quality is on record; no much larger clone is a single base apart.

Sequenced material: PBMCs, taken at surgery. The sequence was obtained from a female donor with early-stage non-small cell lung cancer. The sequence links TRBV13 to TRBJ2-5; the D gene is possibly TRBD2, with 6 bases matching. The DNA sequence is given as TGTGCCAGCAGCTTAGTTCGGGGGGAGACCCAGTACTTC. It translates as CASSLVRGETQYF.